This T cell receptor (beta chain) stems from a study of T cell responses to AZD1222 COVID-19 vaccine. Points from the study as a whole: In a largely white British group with more females than males, clonal diversity was possibly underestimated.

From germline, CDR1 is MNHEY and CDR2 SVGAGI. V lost 6 bases to trimming and J lost 2 bases, with 8 bases between them. The CDR3 is 14 residues long. Worth noting for this clone: The antigen remains undetermined.

Using immunoSEQ multiplex PCR, the repertoire was profiled, and TCRdb retains in-frame clones only, with some absent. This table holds about 100,000 clones, roughly 84% found once. J is TRBJ1-6 and V is TRBV6-5; D is possibly TRBD1 (5 bases). This receptor was identified in an adult in good health. This material consisted of peripheral blood, taken on day 0 of AZD1222 vaccination. The CDR3 spells CASRAGAYNSPLHF. Here the CDR3 DNA reads TGTGCCAGCAGGGCGGGGGCCTATAATTCACCCCTCCACTTT.